This T cell receptor beta chain was identified during a study of response to subunit inactivated influenza vaccine. The study, taken as a whole, reports: Each seasonal influenza vaccination, the authors suggested, recruits few new T cells.

In TCRdb, the RT-PCR reads were re-called with MiXCR into one record per CDR3 protein. The repertoire has 500,000 to 600,000 distinct CDR3 sequences, about an eighth of them found once; the top ten carry roughly 13%. Germline V lookup: CDR1 MGHDK, CDR2 SYGVNS. The V segment lost 3 bases and the J segment 0 bases; nucleotides outside the gene matches: 4. This CDR3 comprises 16 residues. This clonotype was counted only a few times. Its antigen remains unidentified. V is TRBV25-1 and J is TRBJ2-2; 7 bases agree with TRBD1. The sample was PBMCs from blood, taken 35 to 45 days after vaccination. This TCR came from a man between 45 and 60 years old who received an inactivated influenza vaccine. CDR3 nucleotides: TGTGCCAGCAGTGATAACAGGGGTACGAACACCGGGGAGCTGTTTTTT. Protein sequence: CASSDNRGTNTGELFF.